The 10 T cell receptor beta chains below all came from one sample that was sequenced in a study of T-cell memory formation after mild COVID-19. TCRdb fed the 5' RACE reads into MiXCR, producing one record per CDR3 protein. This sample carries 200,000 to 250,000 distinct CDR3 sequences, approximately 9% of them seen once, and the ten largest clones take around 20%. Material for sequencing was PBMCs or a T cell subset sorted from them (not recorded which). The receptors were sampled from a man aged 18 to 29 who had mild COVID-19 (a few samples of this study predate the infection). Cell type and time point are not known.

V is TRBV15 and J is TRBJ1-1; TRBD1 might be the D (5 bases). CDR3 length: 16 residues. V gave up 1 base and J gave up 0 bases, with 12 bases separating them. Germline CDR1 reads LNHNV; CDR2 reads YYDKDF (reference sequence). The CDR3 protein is CATSRGRQTMNTEAFF. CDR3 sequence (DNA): TGTGCCACCAGCAGAGGACGACAGACCATGAACACTGAAGCTTTCTTT.

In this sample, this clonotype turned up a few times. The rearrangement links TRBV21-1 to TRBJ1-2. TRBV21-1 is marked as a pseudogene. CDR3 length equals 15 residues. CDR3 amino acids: CASSKEGSLNSRYTF. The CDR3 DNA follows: TGTGCCAGCAGCAAAGAAGGTTCACTTAATTCCCGCTACACCTTC.

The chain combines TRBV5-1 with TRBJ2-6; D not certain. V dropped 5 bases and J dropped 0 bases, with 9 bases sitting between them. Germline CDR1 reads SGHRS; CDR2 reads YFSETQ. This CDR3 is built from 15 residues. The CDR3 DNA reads TGCGCCAGCAGTATTGGGTCCTCTGGGGCCAACGTCCTGACTTTC. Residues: CASSIGSSGANVLTF.

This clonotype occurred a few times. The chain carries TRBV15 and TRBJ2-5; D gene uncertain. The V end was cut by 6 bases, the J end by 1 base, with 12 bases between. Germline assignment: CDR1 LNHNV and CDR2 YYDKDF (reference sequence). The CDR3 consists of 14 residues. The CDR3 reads CATSVDLVQETQYF. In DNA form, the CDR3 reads TGTGCCACCAGTGTGGACCTGGTCCAAGAGACCCAGTACTTC. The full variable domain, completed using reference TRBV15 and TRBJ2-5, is DAMVIQNPRYQVTQFGKPVTLSCSQTLNHNVMYWYQQKSSQAPKLLFHYYDKDFNNEADTPDNFQSRRPNTSFCFLDIRSPGLGDTAMYLCATSVDLVQETQYFGPGTRLLVL.

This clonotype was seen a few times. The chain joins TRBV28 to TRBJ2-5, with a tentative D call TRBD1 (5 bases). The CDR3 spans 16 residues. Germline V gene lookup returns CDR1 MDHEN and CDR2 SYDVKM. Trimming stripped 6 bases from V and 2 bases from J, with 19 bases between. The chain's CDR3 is CASSKALRAQQETQYF. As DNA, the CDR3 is TGTGCCAGCAGCAAAGCACTCAGGGCACAACAAGAGACCCAGTACTTC.

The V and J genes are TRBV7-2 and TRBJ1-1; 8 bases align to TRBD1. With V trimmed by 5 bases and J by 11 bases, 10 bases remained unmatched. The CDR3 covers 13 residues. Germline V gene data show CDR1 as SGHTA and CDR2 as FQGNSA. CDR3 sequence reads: CASSTQTGAQAFF. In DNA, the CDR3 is TGTGCCAGCAGCACCCAGACAGGGGCTCAGGCTTTCTTT.

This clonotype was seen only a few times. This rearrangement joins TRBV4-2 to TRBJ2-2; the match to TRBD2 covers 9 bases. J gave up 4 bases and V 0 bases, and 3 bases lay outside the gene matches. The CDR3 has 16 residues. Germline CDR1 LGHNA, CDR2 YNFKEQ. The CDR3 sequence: CASSQDELAGTGELFF. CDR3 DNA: TGTGCCAGCAGCCAAGATGAACTAGCGGGCACCGGGGAGCTGTTTTTT.

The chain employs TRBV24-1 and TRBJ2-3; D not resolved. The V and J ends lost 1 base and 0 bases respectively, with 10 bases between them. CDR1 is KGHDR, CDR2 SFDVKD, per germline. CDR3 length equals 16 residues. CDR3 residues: CATSDLPGTSTDTQYF. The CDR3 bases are TGTGCCACCAGTGATTTACCAGGCACTAGCACAGATACGCAGTATTTT.

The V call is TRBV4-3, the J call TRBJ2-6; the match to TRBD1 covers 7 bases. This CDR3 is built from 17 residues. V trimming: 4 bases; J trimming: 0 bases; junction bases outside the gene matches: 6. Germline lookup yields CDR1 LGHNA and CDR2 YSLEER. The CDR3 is CASSPSHRGSGANVLTF. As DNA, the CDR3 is TGCGCCAGCAGCCCCAGCCACAGGGGCTCTGGGGCCAACGTCCTGACTTTC.

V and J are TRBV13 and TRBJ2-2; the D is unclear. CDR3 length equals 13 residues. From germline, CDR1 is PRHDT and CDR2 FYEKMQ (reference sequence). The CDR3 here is CASTESRAGELFF. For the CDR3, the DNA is TGTGCTTCGACGGAGTCCCGGGCCGGGGAGCTGTTTTTT.